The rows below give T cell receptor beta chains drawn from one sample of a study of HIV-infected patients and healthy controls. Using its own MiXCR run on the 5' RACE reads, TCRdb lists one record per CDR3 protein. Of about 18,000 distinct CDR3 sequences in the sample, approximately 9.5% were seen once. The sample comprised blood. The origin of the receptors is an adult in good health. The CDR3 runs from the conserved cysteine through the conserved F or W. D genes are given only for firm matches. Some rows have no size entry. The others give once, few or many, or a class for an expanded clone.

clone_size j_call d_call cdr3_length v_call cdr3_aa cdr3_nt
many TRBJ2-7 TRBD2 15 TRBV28 CASTPFGAGDYEQYF TGTGCCAGCACCCCCTTTGGCGCGGGAGACTACGAGCAGTACTTC
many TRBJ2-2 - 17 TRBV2 CASSPRDSQPHAGELFF TGTGCCAGCAGCCCCCGGGACTCTCAACCCCACGCCGGGGAGCTGTTTTTT
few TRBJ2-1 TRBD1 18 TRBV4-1 CASSRTPGQGVTGDEQFF TGCGCCAGCAGCCGAACTCCCGGACAGGGGGTGACGGGAGATGAGCAGTTCTTC
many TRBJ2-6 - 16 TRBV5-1 CASSLEQFSGANVLTF TGCGCCAGCAGCTTGGAACAGTTCTCTGGGGCCAACGTCCTGACTTTC
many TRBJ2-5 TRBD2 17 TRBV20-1 CSAGGGSSGRGGETQYF TGCAGTGCTGGCGGCGGAAGTAGCGGGAGGGGAGGAGAGACCCAGTACTTC
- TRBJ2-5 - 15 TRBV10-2 CASSESRLGIETQYF TGCGCCAGCAGTGAGTCGAGACTAGGGATCGAGACCCAGTACTTC
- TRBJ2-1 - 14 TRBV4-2 CASSQDTRGNEQFF TGTGCCAGCAGCCAAGATACTAGAGGGAATGAGCAGTTCTTC
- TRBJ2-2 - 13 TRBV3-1 CASSPGDPGELFF TGTGCCAGCAGCCCAGGGGACCCCGGGGAGCTGTTTTTT
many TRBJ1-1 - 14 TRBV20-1 CSAYGRTMNTEAFF TGCAGTGCTTACGGGCGGACCATGAACACTGAAGCTTTCTTT
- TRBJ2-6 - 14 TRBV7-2 CASSFQSGANVLTF TGTGCCAGCAGCTTCCAGTCCGGGGCCAACGTCCTGACTTTC
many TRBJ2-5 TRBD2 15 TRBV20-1 CSARVPREGLKTQYF TGCAGTGCTAGAGTGCCCCGGGAGGGCCTTAAGACCCAGTACTTC
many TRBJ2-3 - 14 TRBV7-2 CASSLTPKADTQYF TGTGCCAGCAGCTTAACCCCAAAAGCAGATACGCAGTATTTT
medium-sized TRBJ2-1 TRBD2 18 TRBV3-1 CASSPGLLAGEIYNEQFF TGTGCCAGCAGCCCTGGGCTACTAGCGGGAGAAATCTACAATGAGCAGTTCTTC
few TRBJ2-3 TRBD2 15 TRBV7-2 CASSLVSGVTDTQYF TGTGCCAGCAGCTTAGTTAGCGGGGTCACAGATACGCAGTATTTT
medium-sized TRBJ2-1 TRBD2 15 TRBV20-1 CSAREGGLAGVEQFF TGCAGTGCTAGAGAGGGGGGACTAGCAGGGGTTGAGCAGTTCTTC
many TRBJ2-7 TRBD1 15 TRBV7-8 CASSPFIGTAYEQYF TGTGCCAGCAGCCCCTTTATCGGGACAGCCTACGAGCAGTACTTC
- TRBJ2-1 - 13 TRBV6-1 CASSEDSYNEQFF TGTGCCAGCAGTGAGGACAGCTACAATGAGCAGTTCTTC
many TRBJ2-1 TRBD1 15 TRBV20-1 CSARAGGSSYNEQFF TGCAGTGCTAGAGCAGGGGGCAGCTCCTACAATGAGCAGTTCTTC
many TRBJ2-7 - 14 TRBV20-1 CSARKGHPSYEQYF TGCAGTGCTAGAAAGGGACATCCTTCCTACGAGCAGTACTTC
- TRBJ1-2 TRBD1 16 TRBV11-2 CASSLERRGLGYGYTF TGTGCCAGCAGCCTCGAGAGGAGGGGGCTTGGCTATGGCTACACCTTC
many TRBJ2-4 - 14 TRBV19 CASSNPLAKNIQYF TGTGCCAGTAGTAATCCGTTAGCCAAAAACATTCAGTACTTC
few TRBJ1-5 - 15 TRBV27 CASNLMGGSNQPQHF TGTGCCAGCAACCTGATGGGGGGTAGCAATCAGCCCCAGCATTTT
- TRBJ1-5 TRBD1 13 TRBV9 CASGQGGNQPQHF TGTGCCAGCGGACAGGGGGGGAATCAGCCCCAGCATTTT
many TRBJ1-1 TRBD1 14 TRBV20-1 CSALLTGAGTEAFF TGCAGTGCCTTACTTACAGGGGCGGGCACTGAAGCTTTCTTT
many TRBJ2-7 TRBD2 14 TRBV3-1 CASSQEGGSFEQYF TGTGCCAGCAGCCAAGAGGGCGGGAGCTTCGAGCAGTACTTC
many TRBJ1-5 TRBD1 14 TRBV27 CASSFRGVGQPQHF TGTGCCAGCAGTTTCAGGGGGGTAGGTCAGCCCCAGCATTTT
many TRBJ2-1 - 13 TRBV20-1 CSAPPPPYNEQFF TGCAGTGCTCCTCCCCCCCCCTACAATGAGCAGTTCTTC